The 21 T cell receptor beta chains in this list originate from one sample, sequenced in a study of OX40 agonist ivuxolimab in advanced cancers. Sequencing was performed with immunoSEQ multiplex PCR; in TCRdb, only in-frame clones are kept and a portion is missing. Among approximately 59,000 clones listed, less than 90% were seen once. The specimen comprised CD4+ or CD8+ T cells sorted from blood, sampled in a trial of the OX40 agonist ivuxolimab. The receptors derive from an adult with an advanced solid tumor such as melanoma, head and neck, liver or kidney cancer.

CDR3: CASSPETGELFF. In DNA, the CDR3 is TGTGCCAGCTCACCAGAGACCGGGGAGCTGTTTTTT. The chain recombines TRBV18 with TRBJ2-2; D gene uncertain. This CDR3 comprises 12 residues. Trimming took 2 bases from V and 5 from J, leaving 3 bases between them. Germline CDR1 is KGHSH and CDR2 is LQKENI.

A remark on this clone: One end of the junction varies from germline; a read error may be responsible. In the same sample, other DNA sequences code for this CDR3. The rearrangement links TRBV5-1 to TRBJ2-5, with D perhaps TRBD2 (5 bases). Germline values: CDR1 SGHRS, CDR2 YFSETQ. This CDR3 is built from 14 residues. The CDR3 DNA is TGCGCCAGTAGCTTAGGACTGCTCCAAGAGACCCAGTACTTC. Amino acid sequence: CASSLGLLQETQYF.

The gene calls are TRBV27 and TRBJ2-7; 10 nucleotides align to TRBD2. V lost 1 base to trimming and J lost 0 bases; unmatched junction nucleotides: 9. The germline V gene encodes CDR1 MNHEY and CDR2 SMNVEV (reference sequence). CDR3 length: 18 amino acids. CDR3 protein: CASSLWGASGRPSYEQYF. The CDR3 coding sequence is TGTGCCAGCAGTTTATGGGGGGCTAGCGGGAGACCCTCCTACGAGCAGTACTTC.

The genes are TRBV19 and TRBJ2-3, with D uncertain. V lost 7 bases to trimming and J lost 1 base, with 12 bases between them. In germline, CDR1 is LNHDA, CDR2 SQIVND (reference sequence). The CDR3 runs 14 residues. CDR3 protein: CASTPDGRTDTQYF. CDR3 sequence (DNA): TGTGCCAGTACCCCCGACGGTCGCACAGATACGCAGTATTTT.

The V call is TRBV11-1, the J call TRBJ2-7; 12 bases are a match to TRBD1. V was pared by 2 bases and J by 6 bases, with 11 bases of the junction left unmatched. Germline V gene data show CDR1 as SGHAT and CDR2 as FQDESV (reference sequence). There are 17 residues in the CDR3. CDR3: CASSLTHSGTGGIEQYF. The CDR3 DNA follows: TGTGCCAGCAGCTTAACTCATTCCGGGACAGGGGGCATCGAGCAGTACTTC.

The rearrangement joins TRBV28 to TRBJ1-2; D is possibly TRBD1 (5 bases). CDR3 length: 16 residues. Deletions cut 2 bases from V and 7 bases from J, with 20 bases between. Germline CDR1 and CDR2: MDHEN and SYDVKM. CDR3 in DNA: TGTGCCAGCAGTTTAGGGGCCGGGACGGCCATGGTTGGCTACACCTTC. Translating it yields CASSLGAGTAMVGYTF.

The chain is built from TRBV19 and TRBJ2-1; TRBD2 agrees at 10 bases. V was pared by 3 bases and J by 6 bases, with 8 bases of the junction left unmatched. The length of the CDR3 is 16 residues. CDR1 is LNHDA and CDR2 is SQIVND in the germline V gene (reference sequence). The CDR3 DNA reads as TGTGCCAGTAGTATTCGGTTGCTAGCGGGAGCCAATGAGCAGTTCTTC. Its protein is CASSIRLLAGANEQFF.

The genes are TRBV18 and TRBJ2-7, with 9 positions matching TRBD1. This CDR3 is built from 14 residues. Germline lookup yields CDR1 KGHSH and CDR2 LQKENI. The V segment lost 5 bases and the J segment 0 bases; nucleotides outside the gene matches: 2. The CDR3 here is CASSRGQGSYEQYF. CDR3 nucleotides: TGTGCCAGCTCAAGGGGACAGGGCTCCTACGAGCAGTACTTC. Looking up the rest from reference TRBV18 and TRBJ2-7 gives the full variable domain: NAGVMQNPRHLVRRRGQEARLRCSPMKGHSHVYWYRQLPEEGLKFMVYLQKENIIDESGMPKERFSAEFPKEGPSILRIQQVVRGDSAAYFCASSRGQGSYEQYFGPGTRLTVT.

CDR3 sequence reads: CSVNRGTSGENIQYF. The CDR3 DNA reads as TGCAGCGTTAACCGAGGGACTAGCGGGGAAAACATTCAGTACTTC. The genes are TRBV29-1 and TRBJ2-4; 13 bases map to TRBD2. J was trimmed by 5 bases and V by 5 bases; bases with no gene match: 6. Germline lookup yields CDR1 SQVTM and CDR2 ANQGSEA. CDR3 length equals 15 residues. Based on the CDR3 plus reference TRBV29-1 and TRBJ2-4, the full variable domain is SAVISQKPSRDICQRGTSLTIQCQVDSQVTMMFWYRQQPGQSLTLIATANQGSEATYESGFVIDKFPISRPNLTFSTLTVSNMSPEDSSIYLCSVNRGTSGENIQYFGAGTRLSVL.

The V call is TRBV25-1, the J call TRBJ2-2; no reliable D call. This CDR3 spans 15 amino acids. Germline V gene lookup returns CDR1 MGHDK and CDR2 SYGVNS. The V gene lost 0 bases and the J gene lost 3 bases, with 8 bases spanning the gap. The CDR3 DNA reads as TGTGCCAGCAGTGAATACTGGGGTGACACCGGGGAGCTGTTTTTT. Translation gives CASSEYWGDTGELFF.

This chain connects TRBV29-1 to TRBJ2-3; TRBD1 agrees at 10 bases. The CDR3 consists of 12 residues. Germline assignment: CDR1 SQVTM and CDR2 ANQGSEA. V shed 7 bases and J 3 bases; nucleotides not matched to a gene: 1. CDR3 DNA: TGCAGCGGGGGACAGGGGACAGATACGCAGTATTTT. Protein product: CSGGQGTDTQYF.

To note about this clone: Compared with germline, one end of the junction differs, possibly owing to a read error. The chain joins TRBV5-1 to TRBJ2-1; 8 bases map to TRBD2. The germline V gene encodes CDR1 SGHRS and CDR2 YFSETQ. This CDR3 comprises 16 residues. CDR3 in DNA: TGCGCCAGCGGCTTGGAACCAGCGGGAGTGCACAATGAGCAGTTCTTC. It encodes CASGLEPAGVHNEQFF. The variable domain in full, completed from reference TRBV5-1 and TRBJ2-1, reads KAGVTQTPRYLIKTRGQQVTLSCSPISGHRSVSWYQQTPGQGLQFLFEYFSETQRNKGNFPGRFSGRQFSNSRSEMNVSTLELGDSALYLCASGLEPAGVHNEQFFGPGTRLTVL.

This clone was seen a single time. CDR3 in amino acids: CASSTRGLLDTQYF. The CDR3 DNA is TGTGCTTCCAGTACTAGGGGTCTCCTGGATACGCAGTATTTT. The rearrangement links TRBV19 to TRBJ2-3, with D perhaps being TRBD1 or TRBD2 (5 bases each). CDR1 and CDR2 from the germline V gene are LNHDA and SQIVND (reference sequence). The CDR3 totals 14 residues.

V usage is TRBV4-3 and J usage is TRBJ2-1, with D hard to call. Looked up from germline, CDR1 is LGHNA and CDR2 is YSLEER. The CDR3 spans 14 residues. V shed 0 bases and J shed 6 bases, with 9 bases lying between them. DNA for the CDR3: TGCGCCAGCAGCCAAGATTTGGTAGGCAATGAGCAGTTCTTC. Its protein product is CASSQDLVGNEQFF.

This clone was seen just once. This chain connects TRBV27 to TRBJ1-5; tentatively, D is TRBD1 (5 bases). The CDR3 has 17 residues. Germline V lookup: CDR1 MNHEY, CDR2 SMNVEV (reference sequence). Deletions cut 5 bases from V and 0 bases from J, with 17 bases between. The CDR3 DNA follows: TGTGCCAGCAGTCTGGGGTCAGGGATTCATAGCAATCAGCCCCAGCATTTT. It is translated as CASSLGSGIHSNQPQHF.

V and J are TRBV7-6 and TRBJ2-7; 10 bases match TRBD2. The V segment lost 5 bases and the J segment 2 bases; nucleotides outside the gene matches: 15. The germline CDR1 and CDR2 sequences are SGHVS and FNYEAQ. The CDR3 loop spans 18 amino acids. This chain's CDR3 is CASSEGAGGPTTPYEQYF. DNA of the CDR3: TGTGCCAGCAGCGAGGGAGCGGGAGGGCCTACCACACCCTACGAGCAGTACTTC.

The V gene is TRBV19, the J gene TRBJ1-1; 11 bases map to TRBD1. Trimming cost V 5 bases and J 2 bases; bases outside gene matches: 7. There are 16 residues in the CDR3. Germline V gives CDR1 LNHDA, CDR2 SQIVND (reference sequence). CDR3 protein: CASSARDRGFNTEAFF. As DNA, the CDR3 is TGTGCCAGTAGTGCCCGGGACAGGGGGTTTAACACTGAAGCTTTCTTT. Full variable domain (outside the CDR3, taken from reference TRBV19 and TRBJ1-1): DGGITQSPKYLFRKEGQNVTLSCEQNLNHDAMYWYRQDPGQGLRLIYYSQIVNDFQKGDIAEGYSVSREKKESFPLTVTSAQKNPTAFYLCASSARDRGFNTEAFFGQGTRLTVV.

The rearrangement joins TRBV5-6 to TRBJ1-1; 9 bases are a match to TRBD1. This CDR3 comprises 13 residues. In germline, CDR1 is SGHDT, CDR2 YYEEEE. V shed 2 bases, J shed 8 bases, and the junction held 4 bases outside the gene matches. The CDR3 loop is CASSFSGQGEAFF. The CDR3 DNA sequence: TGTGCCAGCAGCTTTAGCGGACAGGGGGAAGCTTTCTTT.

This chain links TRBV7-3 with TRBJ2-3; D not resolved. This CDR3 spans 14 amino acids. Germline V gene data show CDR1 as SGHTA and CDR2 as FQGTGA. The V end lost 2 bases, the J end lost 2 bases, and 8 bases lay between the germline ends. CDR3 DNA sequence: TGTGCCAGCAGCTTATTTTCCAACACAGATACGCAGTATTTT. It codes for CASSLFSNTDTQYF.

V gene TRBV7-9 combines with J gene TRBJ2-5, with D possibly TRBD1 on 5 matching bases. Deletions cut 5 bases from V and 0 bases from J, with 13 bases between. Germline CDR1 is SEHNR and CDR2 is FQNEAQ (reference sequence). There are 15 residues in the CDR3. CDR3 DNA sequence: TGTGCCAGCAGCGCACAACAGGTTTACCAAGAGACCCAGTACTTC. It translates to CASSAQQVYQETQYF.

The chain carries TRBV4-2 and TRBJ2-1; TRBD2 matches at 8 bases. Germline assignment: CDR1 LGHNA and CDR2 YNFKEQ. V lost 2 bases, J lost 1 base, and 4 bases stayed unmatched. The CDR3 spans 16 residues. CDR3 in amino acids: CASSQRLARSYNEQFF. In DNA, the CDR3 is TGTGCCAGCAGCCAACGACTAGCGCGGTCCTACAATGAGCAGTTCTTC.